This TCR beta chain appears in the sequencing data of a study of vaccination effects on CD4 cells after COVID-19. TCRdb keeps only in-frame clones here, not all; method: immunoSEQ multiplex PCR. Here the sample spans roughly 75,000 clones, roughly three quarters being singletons. As to this clone: Its antigen is not identified.

ViraFEST used viral peptide pools to expand antigen-specific CD4+ T cells before sequencing. Subsequent to less than twelve days of culture, CD4+ T cells were isolated. Vaccine recipients lacked prior SARS-CoV-2 infection and had negative nucleocapsid antibodies. After about 2 million PBMC were placed in each well, they were cultured with about 10 IU/ml IL-2 and approximately 10 ug/ml peptides. The sequence derives from a human donor who received a COVID-19 vaccine. This specimen was CD4+ T cells from PBMCs cultured with HCoV-OC43 spike peptides, taken before COVID-19 vaccination. Subset noted: HCoV-OC43 spike overlapping peptide pool stimulation.

This CDR3 is CASSARGTGQETQYF. CDR3 sequence (DNA): TGTGCCAGCAGCGCCAGAGGGACAGGCCAAGAGACCCAGTACTTC. V is TRBV9 and J is TRBJ2-5, with TRBD1 matching 8 bases. Germline V lookup: CDR1 SGDLS, CDR2 YYNGEE. The V segment lost 3 bases and the J segment 1 base; nucleotides outside the gene matches: 5. CDR3 length equals 15 residues.